This TCR beta chain was obtained from a study of T cell changes during pregnancy in multiple sclerosis. Germline trimming cut 4 bases from V and 7 bases from J; bases unmatched to any gene: 10. This CDR3 contains 15 residues. CDR1 is ENHRY and CDR2 is SYGVKD in the germline V gene. Only in-frame clones appear in the TCRdb table, and some are missing; sequencing was by immunoSEQ multiplex PCR. This table holds 100,000 or so clones, about 94% found once. Sequencing was performed on peripheral blood, taken in the third trimester of pregnancy. J is TRBJ2-1 and V is TRBV10-3, with 7 bases matching TRBD2. This TCR came from a female donor with multiple sclerosis, enrolled in a pregnancy study. The CDR3 sequence is CAISAGGLAANEQFF. DNA for the CDR3: TGTGCCATCAGTGCCGGCGGGCTAGCGGCGAATGAGCAGTTCTTC.